This T cell receptor (beta chain) was recorded in a study of molecular identifiers for immune sequencing clone quantification. Study-wide points: Over 99% of CMV-specific effector molecules, but under 1% of naive ones, were in clones above 20 copies.

This clonotype was observed a few times. Its antigen is not known. TCRdb re-called the PCR reads through MiXCR, storing one row per CDR3 protein. Of 490,000 or so distinct CDR3 sequences listed, around 23% are singletons. With 5 bases removed from V and 2 bases from J, the gap between germline ends came to 14 bases. CDR3 length: 15 residues. Germline values: CDR1 MNHEY, CDR2 SVGEGT. Sequencing input: naive CD8+ T cells from blood, with Jurkat cell RNA spiked in. Subset described: FACS-sorted CD8+CD4-CCR7+CD45RA+ naive T cells. This receptor was obtained from a human donor in good health. Some libraries in this study had Jurkat cell RNA spiked in. This chain links TRBV6-2 or TRBV6-3 with TRBJ2-3; tentatively, D is TRBD2 (5 bases). CDR3 sequence reads: CASSDPGDFTDTQYF. Written as DNA, the CDR3 is TGTGCCAGCAGTGACCCCGGGGATTTCACAGATACGCAGTATTTT.